Listed below are T cell receptor beta chains from one sample, sequenced in a study of monozygotic twins with cystic fibrosis. Clones were sequenced by immunoSEQ multiplex PCR, and TCRdb holds only the in-frame ones, with some missing. The table includes roughly 32,000 clones, 90% to 98% detected once. Sequencing was carried out using blood. The receptors stem from a girl aged 2 to 9 with cystic fibrosis. CDR3s include the opening cysteine and the closing phenylalanine or tryptophan. Fields, in order: J gene, clone size, V gene, D gene, CDR3 protein, CDR3 DNA. D genes are given only for firm matches. The size of a clone is reported for some rows only, either as once, few or many, or as a class for expanded clones.

TRBJ1-1 | - | TRBV7-8 | - | CASSKQQGIAEAFF | TGTGCCAGCAGCAAACAACAGGGAATCGCTGAAGCTTTCTTT
TRBJ1-2 | - | TRBV6-1 | - | CASTLETSYGYTF | TGTGCCAGCACCCTTGAGACCTCCTATGGCTACACCTTC
TRBJ1-1 | - | TRBV19 | - | CASSISGDSTEAFF | TGTGCCAGTAGTATTAGTGGGGATAGCACTGAAGCTTTCTTT
TRBJ2-1 | - | TRBV15 | TRBD1 | CATSRDWDRGKRGEQFF | TGTGCCACCAGCAGAGATTGGGACAGGGGAAAAAGGGGTGAGCAGTTCTTC
TRBJ2-1 | - | TRBV7-9 | - | CASSTSRIGETLYNEQFF | TGTGCCAGCAGCACCAGTCGAATCGGGGAAACTCTCTACAATGAGCAGTTCTTC
TRBJ2-7 | - | TRBV29-1 | TRBD2 | CSVTGGEWGYEQYF | TGCAGCGTCACGGGAGGGGAGTGGGGCTACGAGCAGTACTTC
TRBJ1-4 | - | TRBV19 | - | CASSIEGQVATNEKLFF | TGTGCCAGTAGTATAGAAGGGCAGGTTGCAACTAATGAAAAACTGTTTTTT
TRBJ1-2 | - | TRBV13 | - | CASSLGREANYGYTF | TGTGCCAGCAGCTTAGGCAGGGAGGCTAACTATGGCTACACCTTC
TRBJ2-1 | - | TRBV5-6 | TRBD1 | CASSEVDRPYNEQFF | TGTGCCAGCAGCGAAGTGGACAGGCCCTACAATGAGCAGTTCTTC
TRBJ1-6 | - | TRBV19 | - | CASSIASGANSPLHF | TGTGCCAGTAGTATAGCGAGTGGGGCTAATTCACCCCTCCACTTT
TRBJ2-5 | - | TRBV9 | - | CASSSLGTQYF | TGTGCCAGCAGCTCCCTAGGGACCCAGTACTTC
TRBJ1-6 | - | TRBV19 | TRBD1 | CASRTIRQGNNSPLHF | TGTGCCAGTAGGACGATTAGACAGGGTAATAATTCACCCCTCCACTTT
TRBJ1-3 | - | TRBV2 | TRBD1 | CASSADRDGSGNTIYF | TGTGCCAGCAGTGCCGACAGGGACGGCTCTGGAAACACCATATATTTT
TRBJ1-1 | - | TRBV7-6 | TRBD1 | CASSLAQGAYAEAFF | TGTGCCAGCAGCTTAGCTCAGGGGGCATACGCTGAAGCTTTCTTT
TRBJ2-5 | - | TRBV5-1 | - | CASGRGGETIETQYF | TGCGCCAGCGGGCGAGGTGGAGAGACCATCGAGACCCAGTACTTC
TRBJ2-3 | - | TRBV5-1 | - | CASSFSNPGRTDTQYF | TGCGCCAGCAGCTTTTCTAACCCGGGGCGCACAGATACGCAGTATTTT
TRBJ1-2 | few | TRBV18 | - | CASSSAGNYGYTF | TGTGCCAGCTCCTCGGCAGGGAACTATGGCTACACCTTC
TRBJ2-1 | - | TRBV4-1 | - | CASSQAMRMNGHYNEQFF | TGCGCCAGCAGCCAAGCAATGAGAATGAATGGCCACTACAATGAGCAGTTCTTC
TRBJ1-1 | - | TRBV20-1 | - | CSARQTEAFF | TGCAGTGCAAGACAGACTGAAGCTTTCTTT
TRBJ2-3 | - | TRBV5-1 | TRBD2 | CASSLVTVTSGRGTDTQYF | TGCGCCAGCAGCTTGGTCACCGTGACTAGCGGGAGGGGCACAGATACGCAGTATTTT
TRBJ2-1 | - | TRBV5-4 | - | CASSLNGNIVNEQFF | TGTGCCAGCAGCTTAAATGGGAACATTGTCAATGAGCAGTTCTTC
TRBJ1-5 | - | TRBV7-9 | - | CASTSLGDQPQHF | TGTGCCAGCACCTCATTGGGGGATCAGCCCCAGCATTTT
TRBJ1-1 | once | TRBV2 | - | CASSEREGNTEAFF | TGTGCCAGCAGTGAGAGGGAAGGGAACACTGAAGCTTTCTTT
TRBJ2-7 | - | TRBV7-9 | - | CASRRDTEQYF | TGTGCCAGCAGACGGGACACCGAGCAGTACTTC
TRBJ1-1 | - | TRBV6-6 | - | CASSYGYGDEAFF | TGTGCCAGCAGTTATGGTTACGGGGACGAAGCTTTCTTT
TRBJ1-2 | - | TRBV6-5 | TRBD1 | CASSYDRAPYGYTF | TGTGCCAGCAGTTACGACAGGGCCCCCTATGGCTACACCTTC
TRBJ2-1 | - | TRBV7-2 | - | CASSLVADRNNEQFF | TGTGCCAGCAGCTTAGTAGCGGACCGTAACAATGAGCAGTTCTTC
TRBJ1-2 | - | TRBV19 | - | CASSSGVAYGYTF | TGTGCCAGTAGCTCTGGGGTCGCCTATGGCTACACCTTC
TRBJ1-3 | once | TRBV19 | - | CASSSQSSGNTIYF | TGTGCCAGTAGTTCCCAGAGCTCTGGAAACACCATATATTTT
TRBJ2-1 | - | TRBV6-5 | TRBD1 | CATSGTGVYNEQFF | TGTGCCACCTCCGGGACAGGGGTCTACAATGAGCAGTTCTTC
TRBJ2-7 | - | TRBV27 | - | CASSLLELPIPWTERCYEQYF | TGTGCCAGCAGTTTATTGGAGCTTCCGATTCCCTGGACAGAACGATGCTACGAGCAGTACTTC
TRBJ2-6 | - | TRBV10-3 | - | CAVLQSSGANVLTF | TGTGCCGTATTACAGAGCTCTGGGGCCAACGTCCTGACTTTC
TRBJ2-1 | - | TRBV5-6 | TRBD2 | CASSFSSGIYNEQFF | TGTGCCAGCAGCTTCTCTAGCGGGATCTACAATGAGCAGTTCTTC
TRBJ1-1 | - | TRBV15 | - | CATSRGGQNTEAFF | TGTGCCACCAGCAGAGGCGGGCAGAACACTGAAGCTTTCTTT
TRBJ2-5 | - | TRBV10-3 | - | CAISDRTSGETQYF | TGTGCCATCAGTGACAGGACCTCTGGGGAGACCCAGTACTTC
TRBJ1-5 | - | TRBV30 | - | CAWKQGDNQPQHF | TGTGCCTGGAAACAGGGCGACAATCAGCCCCAGCATTTT
TRBJ1-5 | - | TRBV25-1 | - | CASSVRDSNQPQHF | TGTGCCAGCAGTGTCAGGGATAGCAATCAGCCCCAGCATTTT